This T cell receptor beta chain was identified during a study of shared clonotypes between healthy human individuals. This table comes from immunoSEQ multiplex PCR, and its TCRdb copy is limited to in-frame clones, with some not included. The sample lists 330,000 or so clones, about 70% seen once, with 8.5% to 12% in the top ten. Germline V gene lookup returns CDR1 SEHNR and CDR2 FQNEAQ (reference sequence). This CDR3 region has 16 residues. Deletions cut 1 base from V and 0 bases from J, with 10 bases between. The sample consisted of memory CD4+ T cells sorted from blood. Subset here: CD45RA-negative fraction. The rearrangement uses TRBV7-9 and TRBJ1-3; D call uncertain. This receptor was obtained from a man younger than 45 in good health. The CDR3 DNA follows: TGTGCCAGCAGCTTAGGTGATTCCCGCTCTGGAAACACCATATATTTT. Its translation: CASSLGDSRSGNTIYF.